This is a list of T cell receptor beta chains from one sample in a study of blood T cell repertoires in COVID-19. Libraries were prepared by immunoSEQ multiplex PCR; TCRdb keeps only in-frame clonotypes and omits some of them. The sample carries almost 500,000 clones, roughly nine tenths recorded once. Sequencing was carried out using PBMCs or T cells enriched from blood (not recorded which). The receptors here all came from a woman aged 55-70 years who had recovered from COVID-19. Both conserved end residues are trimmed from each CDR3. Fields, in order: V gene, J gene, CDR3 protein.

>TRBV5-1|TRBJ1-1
ASSSRTGTTEAF
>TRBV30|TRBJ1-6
AWSRAGGNSPLH
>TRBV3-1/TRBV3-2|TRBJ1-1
ASSPDVRGTEAF
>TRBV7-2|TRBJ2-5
ASILTQGRKETQY
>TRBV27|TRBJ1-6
ASSPRGGSSYNSPLH
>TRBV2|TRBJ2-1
ASSGDRGVGNEQF
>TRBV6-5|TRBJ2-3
ASSYGQGDADTQY
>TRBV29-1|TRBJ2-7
SARTGAEQY
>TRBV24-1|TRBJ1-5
ATSGIYSNQPQH
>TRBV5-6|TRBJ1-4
ASSRVVEDRSGVEKLF
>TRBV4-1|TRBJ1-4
ASSRRLQGENEKLF
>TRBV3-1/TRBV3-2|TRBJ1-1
ASSAGTGPIEAF
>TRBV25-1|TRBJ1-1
ASIGTGTFDAF
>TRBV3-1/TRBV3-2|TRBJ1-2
ATATGGANYGYT
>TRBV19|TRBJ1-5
ASSRVGQGVGQPQH
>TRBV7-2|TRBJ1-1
ASSLVRVRTEAF
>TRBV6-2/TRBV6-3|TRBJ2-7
ASSPGQGLTYEQY
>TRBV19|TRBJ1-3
ASNPGQGKGNTIY
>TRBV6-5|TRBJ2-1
ASSYVTSGGYEQF
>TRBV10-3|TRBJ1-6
AVCSDYNSPLH
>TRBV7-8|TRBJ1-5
ASSLSTGGGRQPQH
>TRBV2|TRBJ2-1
ASSERVSQDRRKF
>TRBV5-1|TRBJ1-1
ASCRQARGRDTEAF
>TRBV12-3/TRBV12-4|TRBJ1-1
ASSRRAIDWAF
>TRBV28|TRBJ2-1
ASSYQQSQTTGRF
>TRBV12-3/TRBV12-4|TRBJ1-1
ASSPGVNTEAF
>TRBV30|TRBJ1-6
AWSRPGTGGNSPLH
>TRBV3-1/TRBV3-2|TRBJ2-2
ASSQAFGQGTGELF
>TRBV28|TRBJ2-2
ASSPWTEGELF
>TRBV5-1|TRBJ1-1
ASSLAAGRAEAF
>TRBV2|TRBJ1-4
ASSESGATNEKLF
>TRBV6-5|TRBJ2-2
ASSYLDTGELF
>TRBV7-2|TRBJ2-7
ASSRGQGAYEQY
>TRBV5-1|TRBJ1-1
ASSAQGSFTEAF
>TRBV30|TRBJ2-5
AWRQGGRQETQY
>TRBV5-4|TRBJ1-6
ASSKDSVNSPLH
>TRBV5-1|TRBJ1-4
ASSLGVRRDNEKLF
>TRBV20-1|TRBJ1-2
SASEWGQGADGYT
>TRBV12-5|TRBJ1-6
ASGLVGRGQGTGSNSPLH
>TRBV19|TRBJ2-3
ASSILGAGLAGTDTQY
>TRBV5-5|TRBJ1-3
ASSLDTASGNTIY
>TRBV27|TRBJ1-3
ASLGAPGNTIY
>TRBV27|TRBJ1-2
ASSFEGQGYGYT
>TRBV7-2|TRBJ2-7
ASSLDGTNSYEQY
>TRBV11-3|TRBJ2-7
ASSMTGREQY
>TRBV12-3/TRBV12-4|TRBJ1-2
ASRGQHNYGYT
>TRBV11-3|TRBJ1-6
ASSRQVLNSPLH
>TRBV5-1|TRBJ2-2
ASSDGGYTGELF
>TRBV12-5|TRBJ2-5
ASGLVGGQETQY
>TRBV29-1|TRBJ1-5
SVSGTGGTQPQH
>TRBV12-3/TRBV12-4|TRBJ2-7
ASSRDSYEQY
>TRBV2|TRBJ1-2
ASILTGVYGYT
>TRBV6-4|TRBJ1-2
ASSGTGENGYT
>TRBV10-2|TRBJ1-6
ASRAAYNSPLH
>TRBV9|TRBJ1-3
ASSLAYSGNTIY
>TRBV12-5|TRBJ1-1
ASGLTGANTEAF
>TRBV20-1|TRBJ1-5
SASVGEDQPQH
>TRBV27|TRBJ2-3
ASSLLVDRGPQDTQY
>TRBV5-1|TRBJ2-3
ASSGPGGRTDTQY